The T cell receptor beta chain described here comes from a study of blood T cell repertoires in COVID-19. Turning to the study itself: The samples span acute and convalescent COVID-19 from the United States, Italy and Spain. Sources were T cells, B-cell-depleted T cells, or PBMCs; the material itself was cDNA or gDNA.

Assay: immunoSEQ multiplex PCR; the TCRdb copy retains only in-frame clones and omits some. This table has 250,000 to 350,000 clones, approximately 90% appearing once. The specimen sequenced was peripheral blood. This receptor was taken from a woman aged 55-69 years with acute or convalescent COVID-19.

The CDR3 region is CASSSGTGWSPLHF. The CDR3 DNA sequence: TGTGCCAGCAGCTCCGGGACAGGGTGGTCACCCCTCCACTTT. V usage is TRBV6-5 and J usage is TRBJ1-6; the match to TRBD1 covers 9 bases. The CDR3 extends over 14 amino acids. With V trimmed by 6 bases and J by 10 bases, 7 bases remained unmatched. The germline V gene encodes CDR1 MNHEY and CDR2 SVGAGI.